One and the same sample provided the 9 T cell receptor beta chains below, sequenced in a study of blood T cell repertoires in COVID-19. Measured with immunoSEQ multiplex PCR; TCRdb has only the in-frame clones, and not every one. The sample consists of about 74,000 clones, over 75% of them appearing once. The specimen sequenced was peripheral blood. The receptors were sampled from a man in his 70s with active or convalescent COVID-19.

This clone occurred a few times. This chain connects TRBV7-2 to TRBJ2-7, with D perhaps matching TRBD2 (6 bases). CDR1 and CDR2 from the germline V gene are SGHTA and FQGNSA. This CDR3 spans 12 amino acids. The V end lost 5 bases, the J end lost 4 bases, and 9 bases lay between the germline ends. In DNA form, the CDR3 reads TGTGCCAGCAGCCAACTAGCTTACGAGCAGTACTTC. This translates into CASSQLAYEQYF.

This chain links TRBV2 with TRBJ1-5; D unresolved. The CDR3 spans 14 residues. CDR1 and CDR2 (germline): SNHLY, FYNNEI. V was trimmed by 7 bases and J by 7 bases, leaving 17 bases between them. The CDR3 DNA sequence: TGTGCCAGCACTCAGAGGGTTGGCCGGCAGCCCCAGCATTTT. It yields the protein CASTQRVGRQPQHF.

The V and J genes are TRBV11-2 and TRBJ2-5; perhaps TRBD2 as D (7 bases). Germline V lookup: CDR1 SGHAT, CDR2 FQNNGV. The CDR3 contains 16 residues. Trimming shortened V by 1 base and J by 0 bases, and 12 bases separated the two germline ends. The CDR3 DNA sequence: TGTGCCAGCAGCTTAGGCGGGGGCCGCTACCAAGAGACCCAGTACTTC. Its translation is CASSLGGGRYQETQYF. The complete variable domain, with remaining parts taken from reference TRBV11-2 and TRBJ2-5, reads EAGVAQSPRYKIIEKRQSVAFWCNPISGHATLYWYQQILGQGPKLLIQFQNNGVVDDSQLPKDRFSAERLKGVDSTLKIQPAKLEDSAVYLCASSLGGGRYQETQYFGPGTRLLVL.

The chain joins TRBV5-1 to TRBJ1-1; 7 nucleotides align to TRBD1. This CDR3 is built from 14 residues. Trimming at V came to 6 bases and at J to 4 bases, leaving 9 bases not matched to a gene. Germline V gene sequence: CDR1 SGHRS, CDR2 YFSETQ. The CDR3 reads CASTQNRGGTEAFF. The CDR3 DNA sequence: TGCGCCAGCACTCAAAACAGGGGAGGCACTGAAGCTTTCTTT.

The rearrangement joins TRBV30 to TRBJ2-7, with 9 bases matching TRBD1. CDR3 size: 16 residues. Trimming removed 3 bases from V and 2 bases from J; junction bases left unmatched: 11. The germline CDR1 and CDR2 sequences are GTSNPN and SVGIG (reference sequence). CDR3 DNA sequence: TGTGCCTGGAGGAGACCGGGACAGGGACCGGCCTACGAGCAGTACTTC. Amino acids: CAWRRPGQGPAYEQYF.

The J gene is TRBJ1-5, the V gene TRBV6-1; a possible D gene is TRBD1 (5 bases). Trimming took off 6 bases at V and 1 base at J, with 16 bases between the two ends. This CDR3 region has 16 residues. The germline V gene encodes CDR1 MNHNS and CDR2 SASEGT. The CDR3, as DNA: TGTGCCAGCAGGGAAATGCCAGGGTCAAGCAATCAGCCCCAGCATTTT. Translating it yields CASREMPGSSNQPQHF.

This chain joins TRBV5-4 and TRBJ2-4, with 9 bases lining up with TRBD1. Per germline, CDR1 SGHNT and CDR2 YYREEE (reference sequence). The CDR3 extends over 15 amino acids. V lost 3 bases to trimming and J lost 8 bases; unmatched junction nucleotides: 9. The DNA for the CDR3 is TGTGCCAGCAGCTCGACAGGGGGAGGGGGAGACATTCAGTACTTC. This sequence encodes CASSSTGGGGDIQYF. The full variable domain, in which reference TRBV5-4 and TRBJ2-4 provide the parts outside the CDR3, is ETGVTQSPTHLIKTRGQQVTLRCSSQSGHNTVSWYQQALGQGPQFIFQYYREEENGRGNFPPRFSGLQFPNYSSELNVNALELDDSALYLCASSSTGGGGDIQYFGAGTRLSVL.

The V gene is TRBV7-2, the J gene TRBJ2-1; 8 bases line up with TRBD2. Germline V lookup: CDR1 SGHTA, CDR2 FQGNSA. Trimming took 2 bases from V and 6 from J; bases not matched to a gene: 6. This CDR3 is built from 15 residues. The CDR3 nucleotides are TGTGCCAGCAGCTTAAACGGACTAGCAGCCAATGAGCAGTTCTTC. Protein: CASSLNGLAANEQFF.

The rearrangement joins TRBV30 to TRBJ2-1; maybe TRBD1 (6 bases). The CDR3 runs to 13 residues. The germline gives CDR1 GTSNPN, CDR2 SVGIG (reference sequence). Trimming cost V 5 bases and J 5 bases, with 13 bases left between them. The CDR3 DNA reads TGTGCCTGGGGGCGGACAGCGAACAATGAGCAGTTCTTC. Amino acids: CAWGRTANNEQFF. Drawing the rest from reference TRBV30 and TRBJ2-1, the complete variable domain is SQTIHQWPATLVQPVGSPLSLECTVEGTSNPNLYWYRQAAGRGLQLLFYSVGIGQISSEVPQNLSASRPQDRQFILSSKKLLLSDSGFYLCAWGRTANNEQFFGPGTRLTVL.